The rows below give T cell receptor beta chains drawn from one sample of a study of blood T cell repertoires in COVID-19. Assay used: immunoSEQ multiplex PCR; TCRdb lists only in-frame clones, some missing. The sample contains about 250,000 clones, roughly 88% of which appear only once. The sequenced sample consisted of PBMCs or T cells enriched from blood (not recorded which). The receptor set was obtained from a woman between 40 and 50 years old who had been exposed to COVID-19. CDR3s include the opening cysteine and the closing phenylalanine or tryptophan. Each record gives: V gene, CDR3 protein.

v_call: TRBV30; cdr3_aa: CAWSVKGGSYEQYF
v_call: TRBV28; cdr3_aa: CASSTYRGPGSYEQYF
v_call: TRBV19; cdr3_aa: CASSSLWTENTEAFF
v_call: TRBV6-5; cdr3_aa: CASSPGQVSNQPQHF
v_call: TRBV6-5; cdr3_aa: CASSWKGVTYGYTF
v_call: TRBV3-1/TRBV3-2; cdr3_aa: CASSPRTSGRARETQYF
v_call: TRBV7-9; cdr3_aa: CASSLQGPSGNTIYF
v_call: TRBV7-2; cdr3_aa: CASSLVIAGGVKTQYF
v_call: TRBV28; cdr3_aa: CASSLHRRRGSEETQYF
v_call: TRBV19; cdr3_aa: CASTAGATEAFF
v_call: TRBV7-9; cdr3_aa: CASRPSSSGRSYNEQFF
v_call: TRBV5-8; cdr3_aa: CASRLLGGEETQYF
v_call: TRBV5-1; cdr3_aa: CASSFPRGADTQYF
v_call: TRBV5-6; cdr3_aa: CASSWGTSGRIDEQFF